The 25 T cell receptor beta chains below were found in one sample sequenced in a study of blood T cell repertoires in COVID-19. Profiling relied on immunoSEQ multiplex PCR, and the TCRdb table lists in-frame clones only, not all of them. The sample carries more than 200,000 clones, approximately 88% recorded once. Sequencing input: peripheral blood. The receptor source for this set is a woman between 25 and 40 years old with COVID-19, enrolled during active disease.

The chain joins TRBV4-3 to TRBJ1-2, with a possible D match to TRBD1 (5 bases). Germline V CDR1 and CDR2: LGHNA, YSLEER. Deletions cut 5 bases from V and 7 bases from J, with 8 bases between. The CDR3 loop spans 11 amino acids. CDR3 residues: CASSSGPGYTF. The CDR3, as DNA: TGCGCCAGCAGCTCAGGGCCTGGCTACACCTTC.

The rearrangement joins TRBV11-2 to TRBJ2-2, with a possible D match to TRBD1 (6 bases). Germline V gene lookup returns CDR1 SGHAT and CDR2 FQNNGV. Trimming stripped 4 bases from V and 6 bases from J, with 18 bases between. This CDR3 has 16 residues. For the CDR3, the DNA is TGTGCCAGCAGCTCCCGCCCACAGGGTGAGCCCGGGGAGCTGTTTTTT. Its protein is CASSSRPQGEPGELFF.

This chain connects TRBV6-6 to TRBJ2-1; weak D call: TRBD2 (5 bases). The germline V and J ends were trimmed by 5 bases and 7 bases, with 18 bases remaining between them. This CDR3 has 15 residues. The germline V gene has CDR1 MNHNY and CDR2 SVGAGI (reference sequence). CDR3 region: CASSALGPELNEQFF. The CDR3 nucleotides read TGTGCCAGCAGTGCACTAGGGCCGGAGTTAAATGAGCAGTTCTTC.

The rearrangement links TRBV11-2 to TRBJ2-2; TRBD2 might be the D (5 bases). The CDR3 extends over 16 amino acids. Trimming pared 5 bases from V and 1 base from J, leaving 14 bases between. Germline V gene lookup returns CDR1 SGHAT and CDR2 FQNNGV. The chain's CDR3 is CASSPLARGNTGELFF. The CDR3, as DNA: TGTGCCAGCAGCCCTCTTGCCCGGGGGAACACCGGGGAGCTGTTTTTT. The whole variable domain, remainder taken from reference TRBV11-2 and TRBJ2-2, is EAGVAQSPRYKIIEKRQSVAFWCNPISGHATLYWYQQILGQGPKLLIQFQNNGVVDDSQLPKDRFSAERLKGVDSTLKIQPAKLEDSAVYLCASSPLARGNTGELFFGEGSRLTVL.

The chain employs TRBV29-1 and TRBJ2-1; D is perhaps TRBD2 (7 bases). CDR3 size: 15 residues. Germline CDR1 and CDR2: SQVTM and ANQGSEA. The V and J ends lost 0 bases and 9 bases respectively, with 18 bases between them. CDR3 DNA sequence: TGCAGCGTTGAAGATGGGTGGGGGGGCCTAGGTGAGCAGTTCTTC. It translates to CSVEDGWGGLGEQFF.

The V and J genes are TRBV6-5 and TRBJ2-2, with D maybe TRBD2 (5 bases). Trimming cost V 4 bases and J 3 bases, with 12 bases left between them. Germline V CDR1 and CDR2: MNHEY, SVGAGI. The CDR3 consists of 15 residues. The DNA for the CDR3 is TGTGCCAGCAGTTTGGGTAGGGAGCACACCGGGGAGCTGTTTTTT. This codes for CASSLGREHTGELFF.

The CDR3 DNA reads as TGTGCCAGCAGCCCACGGACAGCCCCAGGCTACACCTTC. It encodes CASSPRTAPGYTF. J is TRBJ1-2 and V is TRBV3-1 (or the pseudogene TRBV3-2), with D perhaps matching TRBD1 (6 bases). CDR3 length: 13 residues. Germline CDR1 reads LGHDT; CDR2 reads YNNKEL (reference sequence). V shed 4 bases and J shed 8 bases, with 14 bases lying between them.

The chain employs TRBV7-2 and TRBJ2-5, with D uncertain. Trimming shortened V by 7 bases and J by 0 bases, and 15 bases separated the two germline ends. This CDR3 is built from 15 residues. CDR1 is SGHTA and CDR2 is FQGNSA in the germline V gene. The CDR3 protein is CASTHGSGYQETQYF. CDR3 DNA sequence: TGTGCCAGCACCCACGGGTCTGGATACCAAGAGACCCAGTACTTC.

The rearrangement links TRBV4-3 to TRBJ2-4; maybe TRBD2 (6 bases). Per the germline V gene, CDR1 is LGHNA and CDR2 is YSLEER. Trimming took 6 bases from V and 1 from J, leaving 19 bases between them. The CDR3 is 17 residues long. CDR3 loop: CASSRSGGGRAKNIQYF. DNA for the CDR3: TGCGCCAGCAGTCGAAGCGGTGGGGGGAGGGCCAAAAACATTCAGTACTTC.

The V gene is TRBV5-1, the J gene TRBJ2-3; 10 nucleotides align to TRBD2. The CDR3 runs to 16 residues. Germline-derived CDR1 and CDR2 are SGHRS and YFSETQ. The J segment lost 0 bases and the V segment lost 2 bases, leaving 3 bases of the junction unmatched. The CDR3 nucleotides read TGCGCCAGCAGCTTTGGACTAGCGGCTAGCACAGATACGCAGTATTTT. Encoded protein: CASSFGLAASTDTQYF.

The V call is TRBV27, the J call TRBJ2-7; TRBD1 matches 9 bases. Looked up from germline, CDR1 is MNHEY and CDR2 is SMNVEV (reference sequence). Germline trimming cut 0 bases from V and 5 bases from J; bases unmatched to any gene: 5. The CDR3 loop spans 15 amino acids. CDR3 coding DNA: TGTGCCAGCAGTTTATCAGGGACAGGGTGGGACGAGCAGTACGTC. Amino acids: CASSLSGTGWDEQYV.

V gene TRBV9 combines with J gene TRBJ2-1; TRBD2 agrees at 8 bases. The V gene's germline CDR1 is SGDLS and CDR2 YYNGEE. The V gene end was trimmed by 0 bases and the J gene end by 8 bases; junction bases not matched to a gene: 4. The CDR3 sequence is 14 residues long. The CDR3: CASSVAGGADEQFF. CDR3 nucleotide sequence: TGTGCCAGCAGCGTAGCGGGGGGGGCCGATGAGCAGTTCTTC.

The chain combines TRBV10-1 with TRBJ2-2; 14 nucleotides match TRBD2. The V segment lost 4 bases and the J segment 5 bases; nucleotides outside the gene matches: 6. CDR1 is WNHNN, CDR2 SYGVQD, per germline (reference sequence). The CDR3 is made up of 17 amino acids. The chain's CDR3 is CASSGGLAGVGTGELFF. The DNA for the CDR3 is TGCGCCAGCAGTGGGGGACTAGCGGGAGTAGGGACCGGGGAGCTGTTTTTT.

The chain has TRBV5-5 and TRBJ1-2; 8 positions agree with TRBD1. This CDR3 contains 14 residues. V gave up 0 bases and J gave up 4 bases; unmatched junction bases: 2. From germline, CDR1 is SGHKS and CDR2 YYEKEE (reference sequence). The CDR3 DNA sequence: TGTGCCAGCAGCTTGGGGGACAGGCTCTATGGCTACACCTTC. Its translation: CASSLGDRLYGYTF.

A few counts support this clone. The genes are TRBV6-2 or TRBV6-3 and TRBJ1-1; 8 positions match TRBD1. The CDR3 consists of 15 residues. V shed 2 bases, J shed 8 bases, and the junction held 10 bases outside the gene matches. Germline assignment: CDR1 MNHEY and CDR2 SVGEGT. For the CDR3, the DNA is TGTGCCAGCAGTTACATTGGACAGGGATCTAGAGAAGCTTTCTTT. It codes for CASSYIGQGSREAFF.

The CDR3 nucleotides read TGTGCCAGCAGTTTTATTGAGGGCAGGGGAAGGTATGGCTACACCTTC. The encoded protein is CASSFIEGRGRYGYTF. This chain connects TRBV28 to TRBJ1-2; the D gene is possibly TRBD1 (6 bases). V lost 3 bases and J 5 bases, leaving 19 bases between the germline ends. Germline V lookup: CDR1 MDHEN, CDR2 SYDVKM. This CDR3 region has 16 residues.

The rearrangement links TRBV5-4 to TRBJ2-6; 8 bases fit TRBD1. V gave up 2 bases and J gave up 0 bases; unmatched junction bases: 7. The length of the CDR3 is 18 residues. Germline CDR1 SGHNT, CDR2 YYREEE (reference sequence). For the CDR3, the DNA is TGTGCCAGCAGCTTCGAACGACAGGGGAGCTCTGGGGCCAACGTCCTGACTTTC. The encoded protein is CASSFERQGSSGANVLTF.

This CDR3 reads CASSIFSDRGINQPQHF. The CDR3 DNA sequence: TGTGCCAGTAGTATATTCTCGGACAGGGGCATCAATCAGCCCCAGCATTTT. The chain carries TRBV19 and TRBJ1-5, with 9 bases fitting TRBD1. CDR3 length: 17 residues. Germline V gives CDR1 LNHDA, CDR2 SQIVND (reference sequence). V was clipped by 2 bases and J by 3 bases; unmatched bases: 8.

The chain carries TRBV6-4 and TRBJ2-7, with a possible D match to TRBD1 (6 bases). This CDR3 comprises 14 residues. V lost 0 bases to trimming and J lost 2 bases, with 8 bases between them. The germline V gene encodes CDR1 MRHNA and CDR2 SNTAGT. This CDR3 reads CASSDSAGAYEQYF. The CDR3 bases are TGTGCCAGCAGTGACTCCGCAGGGGCCTACGAGCAGTACTTC.

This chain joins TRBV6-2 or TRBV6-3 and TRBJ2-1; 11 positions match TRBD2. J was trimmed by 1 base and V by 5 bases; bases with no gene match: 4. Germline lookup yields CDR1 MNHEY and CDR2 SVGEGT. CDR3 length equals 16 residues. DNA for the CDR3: TGTGCCAGCAGTCGACTAGCGGGGATGTCCTACAATGAGCAGTTCTTC. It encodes CASSRLAGMSYNEQFF.

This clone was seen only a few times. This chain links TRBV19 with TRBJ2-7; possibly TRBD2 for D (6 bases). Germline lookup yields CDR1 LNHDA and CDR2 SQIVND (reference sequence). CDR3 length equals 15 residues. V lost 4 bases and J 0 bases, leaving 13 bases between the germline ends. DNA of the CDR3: TGTGCCAGTAGTACCCGTGGGGGGAGCTCCTACGAGCAGTACTTC. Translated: CASSTRGGSSYEQYF.

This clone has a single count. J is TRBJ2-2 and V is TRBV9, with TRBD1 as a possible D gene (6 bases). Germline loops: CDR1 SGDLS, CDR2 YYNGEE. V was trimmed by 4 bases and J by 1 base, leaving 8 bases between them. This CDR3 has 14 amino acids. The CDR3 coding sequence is TGTGCCAGCAGCCCAGGGGTGAACACCGGGGAGCTGTTTTTT. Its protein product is CASSPGVNTGELFF.

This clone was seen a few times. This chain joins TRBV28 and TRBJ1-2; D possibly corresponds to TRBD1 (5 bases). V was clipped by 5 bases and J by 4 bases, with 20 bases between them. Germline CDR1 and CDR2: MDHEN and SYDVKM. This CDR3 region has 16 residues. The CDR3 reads CASSPSLGGFGYGYTF. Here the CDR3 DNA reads TGTGCCAGCAGTCCTTCACTCGGGGGGTTCGGCTATGGCTACACCTTC.

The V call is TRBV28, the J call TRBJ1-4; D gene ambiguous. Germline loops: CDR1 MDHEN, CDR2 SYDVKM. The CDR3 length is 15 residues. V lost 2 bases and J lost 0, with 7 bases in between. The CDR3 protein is CASSLRFATNEKLFF. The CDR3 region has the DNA TGTGCCAGCAGTTTACGGTTTGCAACTAATGAAAAACTGTTTTTT.

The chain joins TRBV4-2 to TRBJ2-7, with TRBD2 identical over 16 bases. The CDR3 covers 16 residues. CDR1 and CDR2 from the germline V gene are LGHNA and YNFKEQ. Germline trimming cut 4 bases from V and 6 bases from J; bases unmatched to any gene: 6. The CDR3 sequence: CASSPGTSGGAPEQYF. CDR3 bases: TGTGCCAGCAGCCCCGGGACTAGCGGGGGGGCACCCGAGCAGTACTTC.